This passage covers 27 T cell receptor beta chains from one sample sequenced in a study of metastatic and nonmetastatic thyroid tumors. TCRdb reassembled clones from the PCR reads with MiXCR. This table has 5,400 or so clones, 25% to 35% appearing once. No patient had received any treatment before thyroid surgery. Specimen: adjacent normal tissue. The receptors here all came from a female donor with papillary thyroid cancer or a benign thyroid nodule (not recorded which). Some clones in this sample may be carry-over from other donors' samples.

This clone was seen a few times. This rearrangement joins TRBV28 to TRBJ1-1; TRBD1 is a possible D gene (5 bases). The CDR3 runs to 13 residues. Per the germline V gene, CDR1 is MDHEN and CDR2 is SYDVKM. V was shortened by 7 bases and J by 3 bases, with 12 bases between the two germline ends. The CDR3 sequence is CASIKSGDTEAFF. The DNA of the CDR3 is TGTGCCAGCATTAAATCGGGGGACACTGAAGCTTTCTTT.

This clone was picked up a small number of times. V is TRBV11-2 and J is TRBJ2-5; D gene uncertain. Germline V CDR1 and CDR2: SGHAT, FQNNGV. V lost 0 bases, J lost 1 base, and 12 bases lay in between. CDR3 length equals 16 residues. The CDR3 spells CASSLDRVWVQETQYF. CDR3 DNA: TGTGCCAGCAGCTTAGACCGCGTGTGGGTCCAAGAGACCCAGTACTTC.

This clone was found a few times. V and J are TRBV2 and TRBJ2-2; D possibly corresponds to TRBD1 (7 bases). Germline V CDR1 and CDR2: SNHLY, FYNNEI. V was pared by 5 bases and J by 5 bases, with 15 bases between. The CDR3 runs 15 residues. CDR3 loop: CASSPRTGGTGELFF. CDR3 DNA sequence: TGTGCCAGCAGTCCTCGGACAGGAGGGACCGGGGAGCTGTTTTTT. The full variable domain, in which reference TRBV2 and TRBJ2-2 provide the parts outside the CDR3, is EPEVTQTPSHQVTQMGQEVILRCVPISNHLYFYWYRQILGQKVEFLVSFYNNEISEKSEIFDDQFSVERPDGSNFTLKIRSTKLEDSAMYFCASSPRTGGTGELFFGEGSRLTVL.

The chain uses TRBV27 and TRBJ2-3, with D possibly being TRBD1 (6 bases). The CDR3 length is 13 residues. Per germline, CDR1 MNHEY and CDR2 SMNVEV (reference sequence). Trimming removed 5 bases at V and 5 bases at J, with 11 bases between. DNA for the CDR3: TGTGCCAGCAGTACAGGGAATGGAGATACGCAGTATTTT. It specifies CASSTGNGDTQYF.

The chain joins TRBV5-1 to TRBJ2-7; maybe TRBD1 (5 bases). From germline, CDR1 is SGHRS and CDR2 YFSETQ. Deletions cut 4 bases from V and 1 base from J, with 9 bases between. This CDR3 comprises 13 residues. CDR3 region: CASSGAGSYEQYF. The DNA of the CDR3 is TGCGCCAGCAGCGGGGCAGGTTCCTACGAGCAGTACTTC.

This rearrangement joins TRBV28 to TRBJ1-4; no reliable D call. Trimming took off 5 bases at V and 0 bases at J, with 13 bases between the two ends. The CDR3 is 16 residues long. Germline CDR1 and CDR2: MDHEN and SYDVKM. DNA of the CDR3: TGTGCCAGCAGTCCTAAACGAAAGGCAACTAATGAAAAACTGTTTTTT. The encoded protein is CASSPKRKATNEKLFF.

This clone is medium-sized within its sample. V usage is TRBV5-6 and J usage is TRBJ1-1, with D maybe TRBD1 (5 bases). Looked up from germline, CDR1 is SGHDT and CDR2 is YYEEEE. V was shortened by 1 base and J by 0 bases, with 16 bases between the two germline ends. The CDR3 covers 17 residues. The CDR3 region has the DNA TGTGCCAGCAGCTTGTTGCCCCAGGGCCATATGAACACTGAAGCTTTCTTT. Amino acid sequence: CASSLLPQGHMNTEAFF.

In its sample, this clone was seen a few times. This chain uses TRBV7-2 with TRBJ2-7; a weak D match, TRBD1 (5 bases). CDR1 is SGHTA and CDR2 is FQGNSA in the germline V gene. Trimming removed 3 bases from V and 3 bases from J, with 6 bases in between. The CDR3 runs 12 residues. The DNA of the CDR3 is TGTGCCAGCAGCTTTCAGGGCTACGAGCAGTACTTC. Protein: CASSFQGYEQYF.

This clone was recorded a few times. V gene TRBV2 combines with J gene TRBJ2-7; D gene unclear. The CDR3 runs to 11 residues. The ends were cut back, 5 bases at V and 0 bases at J, with 2 bases in the middle. Germline lookup yields CDR1 SNHLY and CDR2 FYNNEI. The DNA of the CDR3 is TGTGCCAGCAGTAACTCCTACGAGCAGTACTTC. Translating it yields CASSNSYEQYF.

This clone was observed a handful of times. V is TRBV7-2 and J is TRBJ1-3; D gene ambiguous. CDR3 length: 12 residues. V lost 1 base to trimming and J lost 11 bases, with 9 bases between them. Germline assignment: CDR1 SGHTA and CDR2 FQGNSA. This chain's CDR3 is CASSLVGRSIYF. CDR3 coding DNA: TGTGCCAGCAGCTTAGTTGGCAGGTCCATATATTTT. Together with reference TRBV7-2 and TRBJ1-3, the CDR3 gives the full variable domain: GAGVSQSPSNKVTEKGKDVELRCDPISGHTALYWYRQSLGQGLEFLIYFQGNSAPDKSGLPSDRFSAERTGGSVSTLTIQRTQQEDSAVYLCASSLVGRSIYFGEGSWLTVV.

Only a few counts were recorded for this clone. The chain has TRBV10-2 and TRBJ1-4; possibly TRBD1 for D (5 bases). V was shortened by 6 bases and J by 5 bases, with 10 bases between the two germline ends. The V gene's germline CDR1 is WSHSY and CDR2 SAAADI. This CDR3 has 13 amino acids. The CDR3 here is CASRSGENEKLFF. The DNA for the CDR3 is TGCGCCAGCAGATCGGGGGAAAATGAAAAACTGTTTTTT.

There are a few counts of this clone. The chain employs TRBV12-3 or TRBV12-4 and TRBJ2-1; D might be TRBD1 (6 bases). There are 15 residues in the CDR3. V was shortened by 5 bases and J by 7 bases, with 18 bases between the two germline ends. CDR3 sequence (DNA): TGTGCCAGCAGTCCTATAGGGGGAGAGAGGAATGAGCAGTTCTTC. Its protein is CASSPIGGERNEQFF.

This clone was detected only a few times. The chain combines TRBV15 with TRBJ2-7; 8 bases are a match to TRBD2. CDR3 length: 17 amino acids. Germline CDR1 and CDR2: LNHNV and YYDKDF (reference sequence). Trimming at V came to 0 bases and at J to 2 bases, leaving 9 bases not matched to a gene. CDR3 sequence reads: CATSRDPSGRATYEQYF. CDR3 sequence (DNA): TGTGCCACCAGCAGAGATCCCAGCGGGAGAGCCACCTACGAGCAGTACTTC.

The chain couples TRBV7-9 to TRBJ2-1; D is possibly TRBD2 (5 bases). Germline CDR1 SEHNR, CDR2 FQNEAQ (reference sequence). Trimming pared 3 bases from V and 9 bases from J, leaving 12 bases between. The CDR3 extends over 13 amino acids. The DNA of the CDR3 is TGTGCCAGCAGCTTCCCGGTAGGAGGTGAGCAGTTCTTC. This codes for CASSFPVGGEQFF.

The rearrangement joins TRBV7-2 to TRBJ2-1; 14 nucleotides agree with TRBD2. The V and J ends lost 0 bases and 9 bases, in that order; junction bases with no gene match: 7. Germline V gene data show CDR1 as SGHTA and CDR2 as FQGNSA. The CDR3 extends over 17 amino acids. The CDR3 loop reads CASSLAPGLAGEGEQFF. As DNA, the CDR3 is TGTGCCAGCAGCTTAGCTCCGGGACTAGCGGGGGAGGGTGAGCAGTTCTTC.

Points on this clone: One base away lies a much larger clone, so this may be a sequencing read error. V gene TRBV5-5 combines with J gene TRBJ2-7, with a weak D call TRBD1 (5 bases). Trimming took off 6 bases at V and 2 bases at J, with 18 bases between the two ends. This CDR3 contains 15 residues. Germline CDR1 SGHKS, CDR2 YYEKEE (reference sequence). CDR3 DNA: TGTGCCAGCATCTTAGGGCAGGGAAAGCCCTACGAGCAGTACTTC. Residues: CASILGQGKPYEQYF.

This clone was detected a few times. The chain is built from TRBV12-3 or TRBV12-4 and TRBJ2-7; D gene ambiguous. The CDR3 has 12 amino acids. V was cut by 2 bases and J by 5 bases, with 7 bases left in between. CDR3 nucleotides: TGTGCCAGCAGTTTAAACATGCACGAGCAGTACTTC. Amino acids: CASSLNMHEQYF.

This clone was seen more than once but under ten times. The gene calls are TRBV6-1 and TRBJ2-7, with 8 positions matching TRBD1. The CDR3 is 13 amino acids. The V segment lost 5 bases and the J segment 5 bases; nucleotides outside the gene matches: 5. Germline CDR1 MNHNS, CDR2 SASEGT. CDR3 sequence (DNA): TGTGCCAGCAGTTCGGACAGGGAGGACGAGCAGTACTTC. Protein product: CASSSDREDEQYF.

This chain links TRBV27 with TRBJ2-7, with 9 bases aligning to TRBD2. Germline V gives CDR1 MNHEY, CDR2 SMNVEV (reference sequence). V lost 6 bases and J lost 0; bases outside the gene matches: 6. This CDR3 has 15 residues. DNA of the CDR3: TGTGCCAGCAGAATTAGCGGGGGAAGCTCCTACGAGCAGTACTTC. This codes for CASRISGGSSYEQYF.

A few counts support this clone. The chain employs TRBV11-3 and TRBJ2-2; 9 nucleotides align to TRBD2. The CDR3 is 17 residues long. The germline gives CDR1 SGHNT, CDR2 YENEEA. The V gene end was trimmed by 2 bases and the J gene end by 0 bases; junction bases not matched to a gene: 4. The CDR3 sequence: CASSLPAGGPNTGELFF. The CDR3 DNA reads TGTGCCAGCAGCTTACCAGCGGGAGGCCCGAACACCGGGGAGCTGTTTTTT.

This chain uses TRBV19 with TRBJ2-5; D is undetermined. The germline V and J ends were trimmed by 4 bases and 5 bases, with 14 bases remaining between them. CDR3 length equals 14 residues. Germline V gives CDR1 LNHDA, CDR2 SQIVND (reference sequence). CDR3 sequence reads: CASSKSVSRETQYF. The CDR3, as DNA: TGTGCCAGTAGTAAGTCAGTCTCGAGGGAGACCCAGTACTTC.

In this sample, this clone turned up a few times. The J gene is TRBJ1-5, the V gene TRBV28, with D possibly TRBD1 on 5 matching bases. Germline V gene sequence: CDR1 MDHEN, CDR2 SYDVKM. The CDR3 is made up of 16 amino acids. V was trimmed by 7 bases and J by 0 bases, leaving 16 bases between them. This CDR3 reads CASKAGLMDSNQPQHF. CDR3 DNA sequence: TGTGCCAGCAAGGCAGGGCTCATGGATAGCAATCAGCCCCAGCATTTT.

The chain carries TRBV6-2 or TRBV6-3 and TRBJ2-1; 8 positions match TRBD2. The CDR3 consists of 13 residues. CDR1 is MNHEY, CDR2 SVGEGT, per germline. The junction had 4 bases not matched to a gene; V was cut back by 6 bases and J by 6 bases. The CDR3 DNA is TGTGCCAGCAGCAACGGGGGGGCCAATGAGCAGTTCTTC. As protein: CASSNGGANEQFF.

This clone was observed at least ten times. The chain is built from TRBV7-2 and TRBJ2-7; TRBD1 agrees at 8 bases. Trimming at V came to 5 bases and at J to 7 bases, leaving 4 bases not matched to a gene. In germline, CDR1 is SGHTA, CDR2 FQGNSA. The CDR3 consists of 12 residues. The CDR3: CASSPGQGEQYF. CDR3 coding DNA: TGTGCCAGCAGCCCAGGACAGGGAGAGCAGTACTTC.

This clone was observed a few times. The rearrangement uses TRBV7-2 and TRBJ1-1, with D unclear. With 5 bases removed from V and 4 bases from J, the gap between germline ends came to 11 bases. Germline CDR1 is SGHTA and CDR2 is FQGNSA. This CDR3 region has 13 residues. This CDR3 reads CASSHVGSTEAFF. In DNA form, the CDR3 reads TGTGCCAGCAGCCACGTAGGGAGCACTGAAGCTTTCTTT.

CDR3: CSASRDRDQPQHF. The CDR3 DNA follows: TGCAGTGCTAGCCGGGACAGGGATCAGCCCCAGCATTTT. This sequence joins TRBV20-1 and TRBJ1-5, with 9 bases lining up with TRBD1. J was trimmed by 5 bases and V by 3 bases; bases with no gene match: 2. This CDR3 is 13 amino acids long. CDR1 is DFQATT, CDR2 SNEGSKA, per germline (reference sequence).

The chain carries TRBV2 and TRBJ1-6, with a possible D match to TRBD1 (6 bases). Germline V gives CDR1 SNHLY, CDR2 FYNNEI. Trimming left V 7 bases short and J 14 bases short, with 15 bases between. The CDR3 loop spans 12 amino acids. Here the CDR3 reads CASTLSGGTLHF. DNA for the CDR3: TGTGCCAGCACCCTGAGTGGGGGCACCCTCCACTTT.